The clone carrying this T cell receptor (beta chain) was observed once. The source of the sample is a study of blood T cell repertoires in COVID-19. Study context: Nucleic acid was either cDNA or gDNA, and it came from T cells, B-cell-depleted T cells, or PBMCs.

Between the trimmed V and J ends, which lost 6 bases and 4 bases, there was a span of 12 bases. The CDR3 is made up of 13 amino acids. In the original processing: It was from reference gene primer amplification that nucleated cell counts were estimated. Some clones are missing from TCRdb's copy, which holds only in-frame ones; the method was immunoSEQ multiplex PCR. The DNA was the basis for D and trimming; V, J and clone size are from that table. This repertoire shows 97,000 or so clones, less than 95% found once; its top ten account for 1.5% to 2%. Sequencing used peripheral blood. This clonotype was sampled from a man between 60 and 70 years old with acute or convalescent COVID-19. The chain links TRBV12-3 or TRBV12-4 to TRBJ1-2; possibly TRBD1 for D (5 bases). Here the CDR3 reads CASSPDRTYGYTF. CDR3 nucleotides: TGTGCCAGCAGCCCTGACAGAACCTATGGCTACACCTTC.